The present entry profiles one TCR beta chain with its context. Regarding time point: pre-sensitization, week 0. Documented treatment: therapeutic diphenylcyclopropenone sensitization with weekly scalp DPC. Trimming left V 5 bases short and J 0 bases short, with 12 bases between. The germline V gene has CDR1 MNHEY and CDR2 SMNVEV (reference sequence). The CDR3 runs 15 residues. The data derive from a study of human T cells and chemical hapten exposure. TCRdb fed the RACE reads into MiXCR, producing one record per CDR3 protein. The sample lists about 110,000 distinct CDR3 sequences; less than 15% were seen once.

This receptor was identified in a woman in her forties or fifties with alopecia areata. Some clones in this sample may be carry-over from other donors' samples. The input for sequencing was whole blood, taken in connection with sensitization to the hapten diphenylcyclopropenone (DPC). This chain links TRBV27 with TRBJ2-3; tentative D call: TRBD2 (5 bases). In DNA form, the CDR3 reads TGTGCCAGCAGTATCCGAGCGGCTAGCACAGATACGCAGTATTTT. It encodes CASSIRAASTDTQYF.